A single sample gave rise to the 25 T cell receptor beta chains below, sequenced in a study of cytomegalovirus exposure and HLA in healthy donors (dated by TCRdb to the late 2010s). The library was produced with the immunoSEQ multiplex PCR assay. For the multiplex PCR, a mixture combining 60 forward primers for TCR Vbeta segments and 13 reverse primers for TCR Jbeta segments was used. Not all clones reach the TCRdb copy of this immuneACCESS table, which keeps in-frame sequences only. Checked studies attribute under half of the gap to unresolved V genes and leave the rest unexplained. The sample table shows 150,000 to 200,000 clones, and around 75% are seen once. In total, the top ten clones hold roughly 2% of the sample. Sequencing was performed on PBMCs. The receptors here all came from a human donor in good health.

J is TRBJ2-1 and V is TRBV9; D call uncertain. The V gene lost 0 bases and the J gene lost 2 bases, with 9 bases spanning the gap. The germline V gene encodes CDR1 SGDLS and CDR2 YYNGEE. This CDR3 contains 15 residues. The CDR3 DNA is TGTGCCAGCAGCGTAGCCCTTACACCCTACAATGAGCAGTTCTTC. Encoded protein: CASSVALTPYNEQFF.

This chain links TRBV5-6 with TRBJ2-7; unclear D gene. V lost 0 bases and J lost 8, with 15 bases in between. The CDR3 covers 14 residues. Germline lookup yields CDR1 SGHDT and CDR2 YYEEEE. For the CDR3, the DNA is TGTGCCAGCAGCTTGGGACCTCTCAGGAACCAGCAGTACTTC. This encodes CASSLGPLRNQQYF.

The DNA for the CDR3 is TGCGCCAGCAGCCTCTTAGTGGGGCTTAGCACTGAAGCTTTCTTT. The encoded protein is CASSLLVGLSTEAFF. The chain is built from TRBV5-1 and TRBJ1-1, with D tentatively TRBD1 (5 bases). Per germline, CDR1 SGHRS and CDR2 YFSETQ. The V gene lost 4 bases and the J gene lost 4 bases, with 17 bases spanning the gap. This CDR3 contains 15 residues.

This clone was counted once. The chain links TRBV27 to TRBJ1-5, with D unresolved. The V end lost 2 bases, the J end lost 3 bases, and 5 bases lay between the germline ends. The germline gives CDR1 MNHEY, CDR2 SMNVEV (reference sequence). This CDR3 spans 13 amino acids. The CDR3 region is CASSLTYNQPQHF. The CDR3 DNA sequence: TGTGCCAGCAGTTTAACTTACAATCAGCCCCAGCATTTT.

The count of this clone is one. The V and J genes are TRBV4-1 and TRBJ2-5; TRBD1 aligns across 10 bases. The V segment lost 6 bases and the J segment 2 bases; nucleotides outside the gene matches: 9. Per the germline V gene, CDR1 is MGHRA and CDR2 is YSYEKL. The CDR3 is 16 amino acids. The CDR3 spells CASSPRDRGLQETQYF. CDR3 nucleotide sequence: TGCGCCAGCAGTCCTAGGGACAGGGGACTGCAAGAGACCCAGTACTTC.

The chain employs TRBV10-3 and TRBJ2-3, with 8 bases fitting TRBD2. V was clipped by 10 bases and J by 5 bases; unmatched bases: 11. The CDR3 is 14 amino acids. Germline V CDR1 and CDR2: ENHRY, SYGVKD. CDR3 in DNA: TGTGCCACCGAGCGGGGGTCACCCGTAGATACGCAGTATTTT. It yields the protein CATERGSPVDTQYF.

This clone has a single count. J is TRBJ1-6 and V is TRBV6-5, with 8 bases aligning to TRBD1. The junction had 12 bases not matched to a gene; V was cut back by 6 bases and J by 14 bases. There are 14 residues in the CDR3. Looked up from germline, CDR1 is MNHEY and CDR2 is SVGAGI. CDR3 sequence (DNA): TGTGCCAGCAGCCCAGACAGGGGCCGCCTGACCCTCCACTTT. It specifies CASSPDRGRLTLHF.

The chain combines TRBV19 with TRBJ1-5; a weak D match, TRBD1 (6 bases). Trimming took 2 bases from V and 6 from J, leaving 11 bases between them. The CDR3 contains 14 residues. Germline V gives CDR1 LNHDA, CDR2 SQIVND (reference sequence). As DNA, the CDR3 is TGTGCCAGTAGTATACAGGGGTTAGGTCAGCCCCAGCATTTT. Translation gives CASSIQGLGQPQHF.

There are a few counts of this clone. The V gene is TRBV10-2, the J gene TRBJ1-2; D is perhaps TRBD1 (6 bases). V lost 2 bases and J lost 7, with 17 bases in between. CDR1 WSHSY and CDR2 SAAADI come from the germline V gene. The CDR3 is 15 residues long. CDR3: CASSEMADRSRGYTF. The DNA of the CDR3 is TGCGCCAGCAGTGAGATGGCCGACAGGAGTCGTGGCTACACCTTC.

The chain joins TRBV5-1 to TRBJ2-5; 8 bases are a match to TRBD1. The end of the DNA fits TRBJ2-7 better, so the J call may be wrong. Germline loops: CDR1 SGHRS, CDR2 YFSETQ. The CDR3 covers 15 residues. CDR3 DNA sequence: TGCGCCAGCAGCTTGGCGCAGGGGGCGATCAACGAGCAGTACTTC. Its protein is CASSLAQGAINEQYF.

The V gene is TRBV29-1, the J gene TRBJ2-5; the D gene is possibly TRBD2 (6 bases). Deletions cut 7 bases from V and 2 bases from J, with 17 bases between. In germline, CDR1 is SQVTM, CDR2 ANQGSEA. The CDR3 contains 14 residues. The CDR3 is CSGVRGTVQETQYF. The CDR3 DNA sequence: TGCAGCGGTGTTCGTGGGACTGTTCAAGAGACCCAGTACTTC.

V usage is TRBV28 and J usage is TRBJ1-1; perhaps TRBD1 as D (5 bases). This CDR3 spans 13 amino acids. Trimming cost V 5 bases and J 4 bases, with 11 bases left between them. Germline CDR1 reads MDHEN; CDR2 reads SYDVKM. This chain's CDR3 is CASSMAGGTEAFF. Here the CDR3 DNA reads TGTGCCAGCAGTATGGCCGGGGGCACTGAAGCTTTCTTT. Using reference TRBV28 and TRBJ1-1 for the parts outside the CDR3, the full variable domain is DVKVTQSSRYLVKRTGEKVFLECVQDMDHENMFWYRQDPGLGLRLIYFSYDVKMKEKGDIPEGYSVSREKKERFSLILESASTNQTSMYLCASSMAGGTEAFFGQGTRLTVV.

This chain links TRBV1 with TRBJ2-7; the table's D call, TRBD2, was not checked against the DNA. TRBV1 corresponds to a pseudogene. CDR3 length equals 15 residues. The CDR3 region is CTSSLPPRVCGEQYF. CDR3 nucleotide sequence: TGCACCAGCAGCCTCCCTCCGAGGGTTTGCGGCGAGCAGTACTTC.

The CDR3 region has the DNA TGTGCCAGCAGCATGAGGACAGGGGGCAACGAGCAGTACTTC. Its protein is CASSMRTGGNEQYF. This rearrangement joins TRBV7-6 to TRBJ2-7; TRBD1 matches 11 bases. Germline V gives CDR1 SGHVS, CDR2 FNYEAQ. J gave up 5 bases and V 5 bases, and 5 bases lay outside the gene matches. CDR3 length: 14 amino acids. Drawing the rest from reference TRBV7-6 and TRBJ2-7, the complete variable domain is GAGVSQSPRYKVTKRGQDVALRCDPISGHVSLYWYRQALGQGPEFLTYFNYEAQQDKSGLPNDRFSAERPEGSISTLTIQRTEQRDSAMYRCASSMRTGGNEQYFGPGTRLTVT.

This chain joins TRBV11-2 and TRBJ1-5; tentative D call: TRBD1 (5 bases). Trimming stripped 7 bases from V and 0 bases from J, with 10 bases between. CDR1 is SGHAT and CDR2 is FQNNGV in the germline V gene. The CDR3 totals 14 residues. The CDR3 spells CASKGIYSNQPQHF. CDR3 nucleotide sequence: TGTGCCAGCAAGGGGATATATAGCAATCAGCCCCAGCATTTT. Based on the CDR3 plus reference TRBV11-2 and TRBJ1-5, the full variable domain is EAGVAQSPRYKIIEKRQSVAFWCNPISGHATLYWYQQILGQGPKLLIQFQNNGVVDDSQLPKDRFSAERLKGVDSTLKIQPAKLEDSAVYLCASKGIYSNQPQHFGDGTRLSIL.

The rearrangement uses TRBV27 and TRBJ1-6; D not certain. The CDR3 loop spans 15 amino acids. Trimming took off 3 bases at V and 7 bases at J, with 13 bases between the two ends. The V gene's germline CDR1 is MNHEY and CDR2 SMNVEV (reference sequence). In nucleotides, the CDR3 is TGTGCCAGCAGTTTTGGGAGGATACGAAATTCACCCCTCCACTTT. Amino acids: CASSFGRIRNSPLHF.

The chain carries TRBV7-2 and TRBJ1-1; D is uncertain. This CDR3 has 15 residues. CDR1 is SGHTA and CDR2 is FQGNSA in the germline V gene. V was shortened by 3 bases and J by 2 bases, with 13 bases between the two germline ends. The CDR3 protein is CASSFVDGVNTEAFF. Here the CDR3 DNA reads TGTGCCAGCAGCTTTGTGGACGGGGTAAACACTGAAGCTTTCTTT.

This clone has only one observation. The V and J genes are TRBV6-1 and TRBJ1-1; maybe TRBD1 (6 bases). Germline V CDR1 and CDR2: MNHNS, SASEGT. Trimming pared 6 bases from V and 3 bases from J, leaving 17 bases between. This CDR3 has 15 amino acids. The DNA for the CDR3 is TGTGCCAGCAGATTACAAGACAGGCCACACACTGAAGCTTTCTTT. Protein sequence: CASRLQDRPHTEAFF.

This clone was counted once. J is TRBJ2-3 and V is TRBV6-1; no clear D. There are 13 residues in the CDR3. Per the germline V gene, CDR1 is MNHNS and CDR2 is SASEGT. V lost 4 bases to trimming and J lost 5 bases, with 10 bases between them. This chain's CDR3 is CASSGAIGDTQYF. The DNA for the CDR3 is TGTGCCAGCAGTGGTGCAATCGGAGATACGCAGTATTTT.

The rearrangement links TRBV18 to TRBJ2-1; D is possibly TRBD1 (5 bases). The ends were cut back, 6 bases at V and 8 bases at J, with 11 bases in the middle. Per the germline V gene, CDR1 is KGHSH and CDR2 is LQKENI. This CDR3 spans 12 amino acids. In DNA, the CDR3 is TGTGCCAGCTCCCCTACAGGAGATGAGCAGTTCTTC. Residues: CASSPTGDEQFF.

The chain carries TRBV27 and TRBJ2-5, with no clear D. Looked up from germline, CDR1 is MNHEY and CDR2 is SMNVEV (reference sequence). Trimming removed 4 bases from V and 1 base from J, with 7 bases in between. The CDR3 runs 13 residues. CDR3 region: CASSSLPQETQYF. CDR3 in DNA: TGTGCCAGCAGTTCCCTCCCCCAAGAGACCCAGTACTTC.

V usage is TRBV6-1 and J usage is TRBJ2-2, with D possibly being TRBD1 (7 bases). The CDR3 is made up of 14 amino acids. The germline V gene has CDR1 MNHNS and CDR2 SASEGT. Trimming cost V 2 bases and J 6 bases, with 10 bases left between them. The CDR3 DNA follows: TGTGCCAGCAGTGAATGGAGGGGGCCCGGGGAGCTGTTTTTT. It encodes CASSEWRGPGELFF.

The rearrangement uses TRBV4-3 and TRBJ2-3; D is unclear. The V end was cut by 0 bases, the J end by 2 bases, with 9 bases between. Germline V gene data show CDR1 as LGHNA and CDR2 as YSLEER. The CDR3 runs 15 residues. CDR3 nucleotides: TGCGCCAGCAGCCAAGACAGTTCCTCCACAGATACGCAGTATTTT. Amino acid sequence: CASSQDSSSTDTQYF.

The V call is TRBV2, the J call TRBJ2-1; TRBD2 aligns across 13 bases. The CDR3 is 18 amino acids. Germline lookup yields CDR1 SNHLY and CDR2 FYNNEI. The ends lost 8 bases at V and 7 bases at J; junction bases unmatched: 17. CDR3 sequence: CASLLTSGGRGKGNEQFF. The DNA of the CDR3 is TGTGCCAGCTTATTGACTAGCGGGGGGAGAGGTAAAGGGAATGAGCAGTTCTTC.

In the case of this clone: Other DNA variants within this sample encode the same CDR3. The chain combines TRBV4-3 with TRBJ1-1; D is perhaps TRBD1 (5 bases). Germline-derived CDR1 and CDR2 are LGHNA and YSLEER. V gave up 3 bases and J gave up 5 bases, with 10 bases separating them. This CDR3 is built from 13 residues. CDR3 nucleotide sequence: TGCGCCAGCAGCCAGGATCGGGGGACTGAAGCTTTCTTT. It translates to CASSQDRGTEAFF.